This TCR beta chain comes out of a study of cytomegalovirus exposure and HLA in healthy donors. It was with 60 Vbeta and 13 Jbeta primers that the PCR ran. This table comes from immunoSEQ multiplex PCR, and its TCRdb copy is limited to in-frame clones, with some not included. The data show about 100,000 clones, 85% to 90% seen once. The study, taken as a whole, reports: Some V segments could not be told apart, so they were left out, TRBV6-2 and TRBV6-3 among them. Earlier results showed most TCR beta V segments being productive about 87% or about 30% of the time. What was likely a sequencing artifact was a cluster of highly shared sequence variants.

A word on this clone: No antigen is known for it.

The CDR3 consists of 15 residues. Trimming took 0 bases from V and 4 from J; bases not matched to a gene: 4. CDR1 SGHDT and CDR2 YYEEEE come from the germline V gene. All the people who gave samples were healthy bone marrow donors. This receptor was obtained from a man in his thirties or forties in good health and CMV-seronegative. This rearrangement joins TRBV5-6 to TRBJ2-1; the match to TRBD2 covers 7 bases. What was sequenced was PBMCs. The CDR3 DNA reads TGTGCCAGCAGCTTGGATCGGCGGGGGTACAATGAGCAGTTCTTC. It encodes CASSLDRRGYNEQFF.